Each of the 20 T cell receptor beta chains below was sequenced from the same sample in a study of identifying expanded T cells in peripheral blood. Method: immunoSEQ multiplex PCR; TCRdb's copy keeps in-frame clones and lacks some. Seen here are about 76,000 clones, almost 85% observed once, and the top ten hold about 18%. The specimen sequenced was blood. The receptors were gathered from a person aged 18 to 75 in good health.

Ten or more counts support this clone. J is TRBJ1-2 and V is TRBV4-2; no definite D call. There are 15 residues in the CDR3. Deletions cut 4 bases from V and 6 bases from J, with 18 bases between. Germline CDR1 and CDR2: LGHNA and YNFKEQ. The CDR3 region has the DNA TGTGCCAGCAGCCCAGTGTTGGCAGTTCTTAATGGCTACACCTTC. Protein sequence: CASSPVLAVLNGYTF.

CDR3 residues: CASSPPSGGEGANVLTF. Written as DNA, the CDR3 is TGTGCCAGCTCACCACCTTCCGGGGGCGAAGGGGCCAACGTCCTGACTTTC. This chain uses TRBV18 with TRBJ2-6; the D call may be TRBD1 or TRBD2 (6 bases each). CDR3 length equals 17 residues. Germline V CDR1 and CDR2: KGHSH, LQKENI. Trimming cost V 0 bases and J 4 bases, with 13 bases left between them.

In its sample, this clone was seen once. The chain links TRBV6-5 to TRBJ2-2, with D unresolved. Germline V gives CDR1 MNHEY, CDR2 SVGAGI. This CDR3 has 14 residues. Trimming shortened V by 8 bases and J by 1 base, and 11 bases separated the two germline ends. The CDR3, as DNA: TGTGCCAGCTGGGGTCCGGGGAACACCGGGGAGCTGTTTTTT. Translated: CASWGPGNTGELFF.

The CDR3 region is CASSLAGTDTQYF. CDR3 DNA: TGTGCCAGCAGCTTAGCGGGAACAGATACGCAGTATTTT. V usage is TRBV6-1 and J usage is TRBJ2-3; 8 bases agree with TRBD2. Germline CDR1 is MNHNS and CDR2 is SASEGT. The CDR3 extends over 13 amino acids. V gave up 6 bases and J gave up 3 bases; unmatched junction bases: 2.

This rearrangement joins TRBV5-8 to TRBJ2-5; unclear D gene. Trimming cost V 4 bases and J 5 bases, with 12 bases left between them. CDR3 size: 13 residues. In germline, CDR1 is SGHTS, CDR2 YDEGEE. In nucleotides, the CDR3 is TGTGCCAGCAGCGCGTGGTCTGGGGAGACCCAGTACTTC. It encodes CASSAWSGETQYF.

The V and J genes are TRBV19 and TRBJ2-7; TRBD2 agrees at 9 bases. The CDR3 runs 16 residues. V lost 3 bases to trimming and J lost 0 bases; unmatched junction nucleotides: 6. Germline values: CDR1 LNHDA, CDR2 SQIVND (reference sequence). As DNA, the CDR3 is TGTGCCAGTAGTATCCGACTAGCGGTAAGCTCCTACGAGCAGTACTTC. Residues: CASSIRLAVSSYEQYF.

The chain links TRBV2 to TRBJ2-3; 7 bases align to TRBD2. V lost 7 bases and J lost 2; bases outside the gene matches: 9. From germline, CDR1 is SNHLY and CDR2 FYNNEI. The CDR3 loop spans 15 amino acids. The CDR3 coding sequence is TGTGCCAGCAAGGTTTCTAGCGGATACACAGATACGCAGTATTTT. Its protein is CASKVSSGYTDTQYF.

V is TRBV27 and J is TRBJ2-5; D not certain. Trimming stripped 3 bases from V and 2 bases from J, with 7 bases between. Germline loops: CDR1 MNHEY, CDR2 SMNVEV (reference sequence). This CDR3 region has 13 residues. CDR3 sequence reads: CASSFSIQETQYF. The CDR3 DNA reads TGTGCCAGCAGTTTCTCCATTCAAGAGACCCAGTACTTC.

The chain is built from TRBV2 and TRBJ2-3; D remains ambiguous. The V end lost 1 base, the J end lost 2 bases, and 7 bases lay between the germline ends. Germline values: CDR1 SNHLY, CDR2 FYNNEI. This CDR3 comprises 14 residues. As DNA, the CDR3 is TGTGCCAGCAGTGAAGTTACGAACACAGATACGCAGTATTTT. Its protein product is CASSEVTNTDTQYF.

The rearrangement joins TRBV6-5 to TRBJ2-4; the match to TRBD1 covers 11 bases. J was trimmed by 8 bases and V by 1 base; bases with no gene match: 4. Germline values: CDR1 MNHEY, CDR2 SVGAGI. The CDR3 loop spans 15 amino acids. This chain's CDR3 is CASSYLGQGVDIQYF. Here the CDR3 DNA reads TGTGCCAGCAGTTACTTGGGACAGGGGGTGGACATTCAGTACTTC.

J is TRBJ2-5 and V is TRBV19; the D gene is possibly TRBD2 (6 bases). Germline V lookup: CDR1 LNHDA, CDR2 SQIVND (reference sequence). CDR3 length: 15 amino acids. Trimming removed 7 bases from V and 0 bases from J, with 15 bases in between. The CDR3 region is CASTPRGGDQETQYF. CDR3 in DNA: TGTGCCAGTACCCCTCGGGGCGGGGACCAAGAGACCCAGTACTTC.

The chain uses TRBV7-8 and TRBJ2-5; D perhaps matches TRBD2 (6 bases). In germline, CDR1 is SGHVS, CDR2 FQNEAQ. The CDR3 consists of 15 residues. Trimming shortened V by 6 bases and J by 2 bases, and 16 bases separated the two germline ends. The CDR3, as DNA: TGTGCCAGCAGTTCCCCCCTAGCGTCTCAAGAGACCCAGTACTTC. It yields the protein CASSSPLASQETQYF.

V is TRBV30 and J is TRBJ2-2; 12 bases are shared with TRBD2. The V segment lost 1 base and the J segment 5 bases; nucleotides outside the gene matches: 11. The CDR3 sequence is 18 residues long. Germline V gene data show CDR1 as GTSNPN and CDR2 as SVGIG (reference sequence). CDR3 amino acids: CAWSGGLAGFKVTGELFF. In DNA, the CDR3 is TGTGCCTGGAGTGGCGGACTAGCGGGATTTAAGGTTACCGGGGAGCTGTTTTTT.

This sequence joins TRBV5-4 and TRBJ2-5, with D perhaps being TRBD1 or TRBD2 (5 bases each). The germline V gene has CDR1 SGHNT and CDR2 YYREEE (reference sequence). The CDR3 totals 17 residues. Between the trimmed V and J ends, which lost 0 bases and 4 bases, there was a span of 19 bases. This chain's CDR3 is CASSLGDRREVGETQYF. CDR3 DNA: TGTGCCAGCAGCTTGGGGGACCGACGTGAGGTGGGAGAGACCCAGTACTTC.

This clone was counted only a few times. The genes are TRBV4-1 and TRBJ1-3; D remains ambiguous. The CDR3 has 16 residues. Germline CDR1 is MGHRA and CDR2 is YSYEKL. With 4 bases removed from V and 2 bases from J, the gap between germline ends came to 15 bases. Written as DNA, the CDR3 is TGCGCCAGCAGCCTTCCGACCCACGGAACTGGAAACACCATATATTTT. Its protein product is CASSLPTHGTGNTIYF.

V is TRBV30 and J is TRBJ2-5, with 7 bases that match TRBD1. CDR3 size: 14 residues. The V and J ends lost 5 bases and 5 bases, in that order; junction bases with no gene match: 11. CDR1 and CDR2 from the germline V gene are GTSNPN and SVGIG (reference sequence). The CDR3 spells CAWGTTGVSETQYF. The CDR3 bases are TGTGCCTGGGGCACCACAGGGGTCAGCGAGACCCAGTACTTC.

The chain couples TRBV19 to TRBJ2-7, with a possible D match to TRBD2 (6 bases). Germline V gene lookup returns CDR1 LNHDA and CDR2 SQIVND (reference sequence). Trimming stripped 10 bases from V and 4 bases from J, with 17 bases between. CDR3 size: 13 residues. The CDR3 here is CATSARGSYEQYF. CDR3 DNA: TGTGCCACCTCAGCCCGGGGGAGTTACGAGCAGTACTTC.

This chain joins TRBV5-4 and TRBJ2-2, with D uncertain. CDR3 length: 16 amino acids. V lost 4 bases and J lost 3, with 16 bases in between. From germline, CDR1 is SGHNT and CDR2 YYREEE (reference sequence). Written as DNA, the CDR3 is TGTGCCAGCAGCCCACAGAACGGGCTATACACCGGGGAGCTGTTTTTT. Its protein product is CASSPQNGLYTGELFF.

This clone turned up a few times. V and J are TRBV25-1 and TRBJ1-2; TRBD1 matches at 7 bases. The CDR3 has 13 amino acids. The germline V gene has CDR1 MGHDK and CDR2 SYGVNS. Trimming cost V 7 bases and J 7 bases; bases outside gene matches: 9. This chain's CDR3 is CASKAGGQSGYTF. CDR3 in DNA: TGTGCCAGCAAGGCAGGGGGTCAGAGTGGCTACACCTTC.

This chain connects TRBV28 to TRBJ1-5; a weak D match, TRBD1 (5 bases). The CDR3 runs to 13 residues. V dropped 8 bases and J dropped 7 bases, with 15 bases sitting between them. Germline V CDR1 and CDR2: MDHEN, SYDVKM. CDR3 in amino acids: CASLGGGRQPQHF. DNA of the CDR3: TGTGCCAGCCTCGGGGGGGGGAGACAGCCCCAGCATTTT.